This passage covers 21 T cell receptor beta chains from one sample sequenced in a study of CD8 T cells in ankylosing spondylitis. TCRdb reprocessed the 5' RACE reads via MiXCR and lists one record per CDR3 protein. The sample includes roughly 97,000 distinct CDR3 sequences, about 8.3% of them seen just once. Specimen: blood, either unsorted or a sorted T cell fraction (not recorded which). Every receptor here comes from a male donor with ankylosing spondylitis or in good health (not recorded which).

There are many counts of this clonotype. The genes are TRBV6-6 and TRBJ1-1; TRBD1 is a possible D gene (5 bases). Deletions cut 6 bases from V and 1 base from J, with 9 bases between. This CDR3 has 13 amino acids. Germline V CDR1 and CDR2: MNHNY, SVGAGI (reference sequence). CDR3 loop: CASRDTRNTEAFF. CDR3 sequence (DNA): TGTGCCAGCAGGGACACGAGGAACACTGAAGCTTTCTTT.

A note on this clonotype: A read error may account for a junction end that differs from germline. The chain links TRBV20-1 to TRBJ1-4; possibly TRBD1 for D (5 bases). Germline V gene sequence: CDR1 DFQATT, CDR2 SNEGSKA (reference sequence). The CDR3 totals 12 residues. CDR3 sequence (DNA): TGCAGTGCTCTCGAACTACCGGGACCGTGGGCTTTT. It codes for CSALELPGPWAF.

This clonotype was counted many times. The chain is built from TRBV19 and TRBJ1-5, with 8 bases fitting TRBD1. J was trimmed by 5 bases and V by 1 base; bases with no gene match: 7. The CDR3 is made up of 16 amino acids. The germline V gene has CDR1 LNHDA and CDR2 SQIVND (reference sequence). CDR3 nucleotides: TGTGCCAGTAGTATAGGCGGGGGCAGGGGGCATCAGCCCCAGCATTTT. Protein: CASSIGGGRGHQPQHF.

This clonotype was counted ten times or more. The chain combines TRBV6-5 with TRBJ2-4; 7 bases match TRBD2. V was clipped by 2 bases and J by 8 bases; unmatched bases: 3. The CDR3 is 13 amino acids. Germline CDR1 is MNHEY and CDR2 is SVGAGI. DNA of the CDR3: TGTGCCAGCAGTTACGAGGCGGGAGACATTCAGTACTTC. This encodes CASSYEAGDIQYF.

There are many counts of this clonotype. This chain connects TRBV5-1 to TRBJ2-2, with a tentative D call TRBD2 (6 bases). Trimming took 2 bases from V and 3 from J, leaving 14 bases between them. Germline lookup yields CDR1 SGHRS and CDR2 YFSETQ. This CDR3 is 16 amino acids long. CDR3 residues: CASSFLQGLDTGELFF. The CDR3 nucleotides are TGCGCCAGCAGCTTCCTCCAGGGACTTGACACCGGGGAGCTGTTTTTT.

This clonotype was seen many times. J is TRBJ1-1 and V is TRBV18; no clear D. Germline CDR1 KGHSH, CDR2 LQKENI. The CDR3 covers 14 residues. Trimming took off 3 bases at V and 9 bases at J, with 17 bases between the two ends. Here the CDR3 DNA reads TGTGCCAGCTCACCCCAGGCGACCGCAGAGAAAGCTTTCTTT. Its translation: CASSPQATAEKAFF.

In its sample, this clonotype was seen many times. The CDR3 DNA follows: TGCGCCAGCAGCCTCCGGGACAGGGACACAGATACGCAGTATTTT. It codes for CASSLRDRDTDTQYF. This chain links TRBV4-3 with TRBJ2-3, with 9 bases that match TRBD1. Per the germline V gene, CDR1 is LGHNA and CDR2 is YSLEER. The trim removed 4 bases at V and 2 bases at J, leaving 4 bases unmatched. The CDR3 covers 15 residues.

The sample holds many counts of this clonotype. CDR3 in DNA: TGTGCCAGCAGCCAAGATGGGACAGTCTATGGCTACACCTTC. Its translation: CASSQDGTVYGYTF. The gene calls are TRBV3-1 and TRBJ1-2, with 7 bases fitting TRBD1. Germline V gene sequence: CDR1 LGHDT, CDR2 YNNKEL (reference sequence). This CDR3 spans 14 amino acids. The V gene end was trimmed by 0 bases and the J gene end by 4 bases; junction bases not matched to a gene: 2.

This clonotype was observed at least ten times. V usage is TRBV3-1 and J usage is TRBJ1-5; maybe TRBD1 (6 bases). The V end lost 4 bases, the J end lost 1 base, and 14 bases lay between the germline ends. CDR3 length equals 16 residues. The germline V gene encodes CDR1 LGHDT and CDR2 YNNKEL (reference sequence). CDR3 sequence (DNA): TGTGCCAGCAGCCCCGCGGGAGGGGGAAGCAATCAGCCCCAGCATTTT. Translation: CASSPAGGGSNQPQHF.

Many counts were recorded for this clonotype. The V and J genes are TRBV27 and TRBJ2-1, with 7 bases that match TRBD2. The V and J ends lost 7 bases and 4 bases, in that order; junction bases with no gene match: 7. CDR1 and CDR2 (germline): MNHEY, SMNVEV (reference sequence). This CDR3 is 14 amino acids long. Here the CDR3 reads CASNGGLRYNEQFF. The CDR3 DNA is TGTGCCAGCAACGGGGGACTACGTTACAATGAGCAGTTCTTC.

In the case of this clonotype: It may be a read error: a sequence one base away is much more abundant. The chain joins TRBV7-2 to TRBJ1-6; TRBD1 agrees at 9 bases. The CDR3 contains 17 residues. Germline-derived CDR1 and CDR2 are SGHTA and FQGNSA. The trim removed 1 base at V and 11 bases at J, leaving 12 bases unmatched. The DNA of the CDR3 is TGTGCCAGCAGCTTAGGCGTTCCGGGACAGGGTTTCGCACCCCTCCACTTT. Translated: CASSLGVPGQGFAPLHF.

Many counts were recorded for this clonotype. V and J are TRBV6-1 and TRBJ2-3, with 8 bases lining up with TRBD1. Trimming at V came to 5 bases and at J to 5 bases, leaving 9 bases not matched to a gene. The germline V gene encodes CDR1 MNHNS and CDR2 SASEGT. There are 15 residues in the CDR3. The CDR3 sequence: CASSPLAGGKDTQYF. The CDR3 bases are TGTGCCAGCAGTCCCCTGGCAGGGGGCAAAGATACGCAGTATTTT.

This clonotype was counted ten times or more. The CDR3 region is CSVETGSSYEQYF. CDR3 coding DNA: TGCAGCGTTGAAACAGGTAGCTCCTACGAGCAGTACTTC. This chain connects TRBV29-1 to TRBJ2-7; TRBD1 might be the D (5 bases). The CDR3 has 13 residues. From germline, CDR1 is SQVTM and CDR2 ANQGSEA. V gave up 2 bases and J gave up 0 bases, with 8 bases separating them.

This clonotype was detected ten times or more. The DNA of the CDR3 is TGTGCCAGCAGGATCGCGGACAGGGTCGAGCAGTACTTC. Its translation: CASRIADRVEQYF. This chain connects TRBV12-3 or TRBV12-4 to TRBJ2-7; 8 positions match TRBD1. Trimming took 6 bases from V and 6 from J; bases not matched to a gene: 7. The CDR3 is 13 amino acids.

This clonotype was counted ten times or more. The chain couples TRBV20-1 to TRBJ2-5; possible D gene TRBD1, 5 bases. The length of the CDR3 is 17 residues. V was pared by 0 bases and J by 0 bases, with 17 bases between. The V gene's germline CDR1 is DFQATT and CDR2 SNEGSKA (reference sequence). CDR3 sequence reads: CSARDDRVRGHQETQYF. The CDR3 nucleotides read TGCAGTGCTAGAGATGACCGTGTAAGGGGCCACCAAGAGACCCAGTACTTC.

This clonotype was counted many times. The V gene is TRBV6-2 or TRBV6-3, the J gene TRBJ2-2, with a possible D match to TRBD1 (6 bases). The CDR3 is 15 amino acids. The V end lost 7 bases, the J end lost 2 bases, and 14 bases lay between the germline ends. CDR1 is MNHEY and CDR2 is SVGEGT in the germline V gene. This CDR3 is CASTETGLNTGELFF. The DNA of the CDR3 is TGTGCCAGCACCGAGACAGGTCTAAACACCGGGGAGCTGTTTTTT.

This clonotype was recorded many times. The chain employs TRBV5-1 and TRBJ2-7; D unresolved. The CDR3 is 14 amino acids. From germline, CDR1 is SGHRS and CDR2 YFSETQ. V gave up 5 bases and J gave up 2 bases, with 14 bases separating them. CDR3 nucleotides: TGCGCCAGCAGGCCTGGCCCTTCCACCTACGAGCAGTACTTC. This gives the protein CASRPGPSTYEQYF.

This clonotype was observed at least ten times. The V and J genes are TRBV20-1 and TRBJ2-3; D may be TRBD1 (6 bases). Deletions cut 4 bases from V and 3 bases from J, with 11 bases between. The CDR3 consists of 13 residues. Germline V gene lookup returns CDR1 DFQATT and CDR2 SNEGSKA (reference sequence). CDR3 sequence (DNA): TGCAGTGCTAACCCCGGACAGACAGATACGCAGTATTTT. Its protein product is CSANPGQTDTQYF.

This clonotype was detected ten times or more. The gene calls are TRBV27 and TRBJ2-2; 12 bases line up with TRBD2. Germline V gene sequence: CDR1 MNHEY, CDR2 SMNVEV (reference sequence). The CDR3 sequence is 16 residues long. The ends lost 6 bases at V and 1 base at J; junction bases unmatched: 3. The CDR3 loop is CASSLLAGGNTGELFF. CDR3 sequence (DNA): TGTGCCAGCAGCCTACTAGCGGGAGGGAACACCGGGGAGCTGTTTTTT.

The table lists this clonotype with a few counts. V is TRBV4-1 and J is TRBJ1-3; no reliable D call. CDR3 size: 15 residues. The V end was cut by 0 bases, the J end by 2 bases, with 8 bases between. Germline values: CDR1 MGHRA, CDR2 YSYEKL. CDR3 in amino acids: CASSQDLSPGNTIYF. Written as DNA, the CDR3 is TGCGCCAGCAGCCAAGACCTGAGCCCTGGAAACACCATATATTTT.

Ten or more counts support this clonotype. The rearrangement uses TRBV6-5 and TRBJ2-1; D remains unclear. The CDR3 has 15 residues. Trimming cost V 2 bases and J 6 bases, with 14 bases left between them. Germline assignment: CDR1 MNHEY and CDR2 SVGAGI. CDR3 sequence (DNA): TGTGCCAGCAGTTACCCATTGGACGGAATCAATGAGCAGTTCTTC. It codes for CASSYPLDGINEQFF.